This T cell receptor (beta chain) was profiled in a study of OX40 agonist ivuxolimab in advanced cancers. Study-wide context: Patients received ivuxolimab, an agonistic anti-OX40 (CD134) antibody. Patients were dosed intravenously with ivuxolimab at 0.01 to 10 mg/kg every 2 weeks. Treatment received earlier with anti-PD-1, anti-PD-L1 or anti-CTLA-4 agents was allowed, and 40% had some. The study, taken as a whole, reports: Relatively little clonal expansion, among the lowest observed, appeared in partial responders at 0.1-3.0 mg/kg.

Points on this clone: Its antigen is not identified.

The protocol was immunoSEQ multiplex PCR, while the TCRdb copy is restricted to in-frame clones and leaves out a portion. The profile shows 78,000 or so clones, 80% to 95% of them singletons. This sequence was found in an adult with an advanced solid tumor such as melanoma, head and neck, liver or kidney cancer. The sample here was CD4+ or CD8+ T cells sorted from blood, taken in a trial of the OX40 agonist ivuxolimab.

In DNA, the CDR3 is TGTGCCAGCAGTTTTTGGGGGGGAGACACCGGGGAGCTGTTTTTT. Translating it yields CASSFWGGDTGELFF. V and J are TRBV27 and TRBJ2-2; 7 positions agree with TRBD2. Germline assignment: CDR1 MNHEY and CDR2 SMNVEV (reference sequence). This CDR3 spans 15 amino acids. The ends lost 3 bases at V and 3 bases at J; junction bases unmatched: 4.